This T cell receptor (beta chain) was profiled in a study of response to subunit inactivated influenza vaccine. The CDR3 contains 11 residues. V was cut by 6 bases and J by 2 bases, with 5 bases left in between. Germline loops: CDR1 MDHEN, CDR2 SYDVKM. In TCRdb, the RT-PCR reads were re-called with MiXCR into one record per CDR3 protein. The table includes 300,000 to 350,000 distinct CDR3 sequences, around 20% detected once. As for this clonotype: Its target is unknown.

Points from the study as a whole: It was the authors' suggestion that each seasonal influenza vaccination recruits few new T cells.

The genes are TRBV28 and TRBJ2-7; no definite D call. This receptor was taken from a man aged 50 to 69 who received an inactivated influenza vaccine. The source material was PBMCs from blood, sampled roughly 20 months after vaccination. DNA of the CDR3: TGTGCCAGCAGGCAAGCCTACGAGCAGTACTTC. Translating it yields CASRQAYEQYF. Variable domain in full (rest from reference TRBV28 and TRBJ2-7): DVKVTQSSRYLVKRTGEKVFLECVQDMDHENMFWYRQDPGLGLRLIYFSYDVKMKEKGDIPEGYSVSREKKERFSLILESASTNQTSMYLCASRQAYEQYFGPGTRLTVT.